The clone carrying this T cell receptor (beta chain) has more than one count but fewer than ten. The data were taken from a study of blood T cells in healthy people across ages. After removal of 0 bases from V and 1 base from J, the junction contained 2 bases not matched to a gene. Germline lookup yields CDR1 SGHKS and CDR2 YYEKEE (reference sequence). This CDR3 is built from 15 residues. A sample-barcoded 5' primer and a J-beta primer mix were used in a second PCR of roughly 7 to 12 cycles. The authors tagged each cDNA molecule using a template-switch adaptor with 12 random nucleotides. TCRdb recomputed calls from the 5' RACE reads with MiXCR, one row per CDR3 protein. The data show 600,000 to 800,000 distinct CDR3 sequences, about 21% seen once.

The TCR was taken from a man between 65 and 85 years old in good health. The chain couples TRBV5-5 to TRBJ2-5, with 8 bases identical to TRBD1. Sequencing was carried out using blood. DNA of the CDR3: TGTGCCAGCAGCTTGGAGGGACAGGTCCAAGAGACCCAGTACTTC. It specifies CASSLEGQVQETQYF. Full variable domain (missing parts from reference TRBV5-5 and TRBJ2-5): DAGVTQSPTHLIKTRGQQVTLRCSPISGHKSVSWYQQVLGQGPQFIFQYYEKEERGRGNFPDRFSARQFPNYSSELNVNALLLGDSALYLCASSLEGQVQETQYFGPGTRLLVL.